This TCR beta chain derives from a study of vaccination and CD4 T cells after COVID-19. Study information: Overlapping spike peptides from SARS-CoV-2, HCoV-NL63, HCoV-OC43 and HCoV-229E served to stimulate the cells. Each control culture was treated with a CEFX pool, an HIV-1 Nef pool, or no peptide.

As concerns this clonotype: Its target is not known.

At the Johns Hopkins FTIC core, DNA taken from cultured CD4+ T cells was sequenced by way of the Oncomine TCR Beta short-read assay. Scientists extracted genomic DNA from CD4+ T cells grown in culture. TCRdb re-analysed the PCR reads in MiXCR, keeping a single row per CDR3 protein. The table includes roughly 15,000 distinct CDR3 sequences, more than 25% detected once. The CDR3 sequence is 16 residues long. V was clipped by 2 bases and J by 5 bases; unmatched bases: 10. Per germline, CDR1 MGHDK and CDR2 SYGVNS. Treatment specified: 10-day PBMC culture with coronavirus spike peptide pools or control peptides (ViraFEST assay). Following expansion of antigen-specific T cells with peptide pools, ViraFEST then sequenced TCRs.

The chain carries TRBV25-1 and TRBJ1-1; 8 nucleotides line up with TRBD1. This TCR was recovered from a human donor with COVID-19. Material: cultured CD4+ T cells from blood. CDR3 nucleotides: TGTGCCAGCAGTGAACCCTTCCCCACAGGGGGGACTGAAGCTTTCTTT. Translated, it gives CASSEPFPTGGTEAFF.